These T cell receptor beta chains were read from a single sample in a study of T-cell memory formation after mild COVID-19. TCRdb reprocessed the 5' RACE reads via MiXCR and lists one record per CDR3 protein. The table has around 430,000 distinct CDR3 sequences, about a sixth seen once. Material for sequencing was PBMCs or a T cell subset sorted from them (not recorded which). All receptors come from a man aged 18-30 years who had mild COVID-19 (a few samples of this study predate the infection). Cell type and time point are not known. The CDR3 runs from the conserved cysteine through the conserved F or W. Fields, in order: J gene, clone size, V gene, D gene, CDR3 protein, CDR3 DNA. A D gene is named only where the DNA matches it firmly. A clone size is listed for some rows: how often the clone was seen (once, few, many), or a class if it is expanded.

>TRBJ2-5|.|TRBV3-1|.
CASSQDGVATYQETQYF
TGTGCCAGCAGCCAAGATGGGGTAGCGACGTACCAAGAGACCCAGTACTTC
>TRBJ2-3|.|TRBV9|.
CASSAEGGTQYF
TGTGCCAGCAGCGCCGAGGGGGGTACGCAGTATTTT
>TRBJ1-5|many|TRBV20-1|.
CSASYGRGGNQPQHF
TGCAGTGCTAGTTATGGACGTGGGGGCAATCAGCCCCAGCATTTT
>TRBJ2-1|few|TRBV3-1|.
CASSPGPEVNEQFF
TGTGCCAGCAGCCCTGGACCTGAGGTGAATGAGCAGTTCTTC
>TRBJ1-2|.|TRBV5-1|.
CASSLRGGYTF
TGCGCCAGCAGCTTGAGGGGCGGCTACACCTTC
>TRBJ1-5|.|TRBV12-5|TRBD1
CASGSQGALFQPQHF
TGTGCTAGTGGCTCACAGGGGGCGTTATTTCAGCCCCAGCATTTT
>TRBJ1-5|few|TRBV7-2|.
CASSFRNQPQHF
TGTGCCAGCAGCTTTCGCAATCAGCCCCAGCATTTT
>TRBJ2-5|.|TRBV18|.
CASSPGEYQETQYF
TGTGCCAGCTCACCAGGGGAGTACCAAGAGACCCAGTACTTC
>TRBJ1-2|few|TRBV20-1|.
CSAGQGQDGYTF
TGCAGTGCCGGCCAGGGGCAAGATGGCTACACCTTC
>TRBJ2-5|.|TRBV6-6|TRBD2
CASRAGAGETQYF
TGTGCCAGCAGAGCGGGGGCCGGGGAGACCCAGTACTTC
>TRBJ2-3|once|TRBV29-1|.
CSVEWGAAADTQYF
TGCAGCGTTGAATGGGGGGCTGCGGCAGATACGCAGTATTTT
>TRBJ2-3|.|TRBV3-1|.
CASSQFEGDTQYF
TGTGCCAGCAGCCAATTTGAGGGAGATACGCAGTATTTT
>TRBJ1-1|.|TRBV15|.
CATSRDRALPTEAFF
TGTGCCACCAGCAGAGATCGAGCGTTACCCACTGAAGCTTTCTTT
>TRBJ1-6|few|TRBV7-6|.
CASSPSSVRDSPLHF
TGTGCCAGCAGCCCCTCATCGGTAAGGGATTCACCCCTCCACTTT
>TRBJ2-3|.|TRBV2|.
CASKAFTDTQYF
TGTGCCAGCAAGGCATTCACGGATACGCAGTATTTT
>TRBJ2-1|few|TRBV5-1|TRBD1
CASSLGIGQGIRNEQFF
TGCGCCAGCAGCTTGGGGATCGGACAGGGGATCCGAAATGAGCAGTTCTTC
>TRBJ1-1|.|TRBV11-2|TRBD1
CASSPRLQGGTEAFF
TGTGCCAGCAGCCCGAGACTCCAGGGGGGGACTGAAGCTTTCTTT
>TRBJ2-7|few|TRBV11-2|.
CASSRISDEQYF
TGTGCCAGCAGCCGTATTTCTGACGAGCAGTACTTC
>TRBJ2-2|.|TRBV7-9|.
CASSPTGMNTGELFF
TGTGCCAGCAGTCCTACAGGGATGAACACCGGGGAGCTGTTTTTT
>TRBJ2-5|.|TRBV6-2/TRBV6-3|.
CASSYSRAEETQYF
TGTGCCAGCAGTTATAGCCGGGCGGAAGAGACCCAGTACTTC
>TRBJ1-5|.|TRBV28|TRBD1
CASSPRDRGLINQPQHF
TGTGCCAGCAGTCCCCGGGACAGGGGACTCATCAATCAGCCCCAGCATTTT
>TRBJ2-3|many|TRBV21-1|.
CASSDRGTGGPDTQYF
TGTGCCAGCAGCGACCGAGGGACAGGGGGTCCAGATACGCAGTATTTT
>TRBJ2-3|.|TRBV6-2/TRBV6-3|.
CASSYSASGWGTDTQYF
TGTGCCAGCAGTTACTCGGCTTCGGGATGGGGCACAGATACGCAGTATTTT
>TRBJ2-1|.|TRBV28|.
CASVGSINEQFF
TGTGCCAGCGTCGGCAGTATCAATGAGCAGTTCTTC
>TRBJ2-5|.|TRBV4-3|.
CASSQSDSRVQYF
TGCGCCAGCAGCCAGTCCGACAGTAGAGTCCAGTACTTC
>TRBJ2-2|.|TRBV6-6|.
CASSYFGWGDTGELFF
TGTGCCAGCAGTTACTTCGGGTGGGGGGACACCGGGGAGCTGTTTTTT
>TRBJ2-3|few|TRBV4-2|TRBD2
CASSQRTSPDTQYF
TGTGCCAGCAGCCAACGGACTAGCCCAGATACGCAGTATTTT
>TRBJ2-2|few|TRBV6-5|TRBD1
CASHRGPPNTGELFF
TGTGCCAGTCACAGGGGGCCGCCGAACACCGGGGAGCTGTTTTTT
>TRBJ1-1|few|TRBV7-2|.
CASSLSRLNTEAFF
TGTGCCAGCAGCTTATCCAGGCTGAACACTGAAGCTTTCTTT
>TRBJ1-1|few|TRBV12-3/TRBV12-4|TRBD1
CASRNRGEMNTEAFF
TGTGCCAGCAGGAACAGGGGGGAGATGAACACTGAAGCTTTCTTT
>TRBJ1-2|.|TRBV5-4|.
CASTVGGGDYGYTF
TGTGCCAGCACCGTTGGGGGGGGCGACTATGGCTACACCTTC
>TRBJ1-6|few|TRBV5-6|TRBD1
CASSTGTGGSYNSPLHF
TGTGCCAGCAGCACCGGGACAGGGGGTTCCTATAATTCACCCCTCCACTTT
>TRBJ1-2|few|TRBV6-2/TRBV6-3|.
CASSYPQGNGYTF
TGTGCCAGCAGTTACCCACAGGGTAATGGCTACACCTTC
>TRBJ2-3|few|TRBV27|TRBD1
CASSTRQGADTQYF
TGTGCCAGCAGTACCCGACAGGGAGCAGATACGCAGTATTTT
>TRBJ2-2|.|TRBV11-2|.
CASSSLRRRGGNTGELFF
TGTGCCAGCAGCTCCTTAAGGAGGCGAGGTGGAAACACCGGGGAGCTGTTTTTT
>TRBJ2-2|.|TRBV10-3|TRBD2
CAISRTSGGPNTGELFF
TGTGCCATCAGTCGGACTAGCGGGGGGCCCAACACCGGGGAGCTGTTTTTT
>TRBJ1-4|few|TRBV7-2|.
CASSLTGQNEKLFF
TGTGCCAGCAGCCTGACAGGTCAAAATGAAAAACTGTTTTTT
>TRBJ2-6|.|TRBV7-2|TRBD2
CASSFSRGGYGANVLTF
TGTGCCAGCAGCTTTTCGAGGGGAGGGTACGGGGCCAACGTCCTGACTTTC
>TRBJ1-3|few|TRBV7-2|.
CASSLLGQIYF
TGTGCCAGCAGCTTATTGGGCCAGATATATTTT
>TRBJ1-2|.|TRBV20-1|.
CSARAGGTIDGYTF
TGCAGTGCTAGAGCCGGGGGTACGATTGATGGCTACACCTTC
>TRBJ2-1|few|TRBV7-9|.
CASSFRRGNEQFF
TGTGCCAGCAGCTTCCGCCGAGGGAATGAGCAGTTCTTC
>TRBJ1-5|many|TRBV7-2|.
CASSLWSPPLPQHF
TGTGCCAGCAGCTTATGGTCACCCCCTCTGCCCCAGCATTTT
>TRBJ2-1|.|TRBV6-5|.
CASSYLGRGEQFF
TGTGCCAGCAGTTACTTAGGGCGGGGTGAGCAGTTCTTC
>TRBJ1-6|.|TRBV7-2|.
CASSSWLGANSPLHF
TGTGCCAGCAGCTCCTGGTTAGGGGCCAATTCACCCCTCCACTTT